Below, one T cell receptor (beta chain) is given with its context. The sample originates from a study of blood T cell repertoires in COVID-19. In germline, CDR1 is LGHDT, CDR2 YNNKEL (reference sequence). V dropped 5 bases and J dropped 11; count of bases not matched to a gene: 11. The CDR3 totals 14 residues. Clones were sequenced by immunoSEQ multiplex PCR, and TCRdb holds only the in-frame ones, with some missing. The sample holds a few hundred thousand clones; 85% to 90% are singletons and the top ten take roughly 1.2%. Specimen: PBMCs or T cells enriched from blood (not recorded which). The source of this sequence is a woman younger than 35 who had recovered from COVID-19. The gene calls are TRBV3-1 (or the pseudogene TRBV3-2) and TRBJ1-4, with 7 bases that match TRBD1. CDR3 residues: CASSEGDRAGKLFF. The CDR3 nucleotides are TGTGCCAGCAGCGAGGGAGACAGGGCCGGCAAACTGTTTTTT.